This T cell receptor beta chain comes out of a study of OX40 agonist ivuxolimab in advanced cancers. Only in-frame clones appear in the TCRdb table, and some are missing; sequencing was by immunoSEQ multiplex PCR. The data show tens of thousands of clones, 94% seen once. The CDR3 is made up of 13 amino acids. Trimming shortened V by 1 base and J by 5 bases, and 8 bases separated the two germline ends. Germline V gene sequence: CDR1 SGHAT, CDR2 FQNNGV. The V gene is TRBV11-2, the J gene TRBJ2-5; the D gene is possibly TRBD2 (5 bases). Sequenced here: CD4+ or CD8+ T cells sorted from blood, sampled in a trial of the OX40 agonist ivuxolimab. This TCR was sampled from an adult with an advanced solid tumor such as melanoma, head and neck, liver or kidney cancer. As DNA, the CDR3 is TGTGCCAGCAGCTTAGGGCCGGGGGAGACCCAGTACTTC. Amino acid sequence: CASSLGPGETQYF. Full variable domain (rest looked up from reference TRBV11-2 and TRBJ2-5): EAGVAQSPRYKIIEKRQSVAFWCNPISGHATLYWYQQILGQGPKLLIQFQNNGVVDDSQLPKDRFSAERLKGVDSTLKIQPAKLEDSAVYLCASSLGPGETQYFGPGTRLLVL.